This T cell receptor beta chain is from a study of T cell responses to AZD1222 COVID-19 vaccine. Study summary: Pooling covered second doses at about 4 or about 12 weeks.

The data were produced by immunoSEQ multiplex PCR, yet TCRdb's version contains in-frame clones alone and is incomplete. This table has approximately 200,000 clones, around 93% appearing once. The sequenced sample was peripheral blood, obtained on day 0 of AZD1222 vaccination. This clonotype originated in an adult in good health.

The CDR3 here is CASSATGSGYTF. The CDR3 DNA is TGTGCCAGCAGCGCAACAGGGAGTGGCTACACCTTC. The rearrangement joins TRBV7-3 to TRBJ1-2; D might be TRBD1 (6 bases). Trimming removed 5 bases at V and 7 bases at J, with 11 bases between. The V gene's germline CDR1 is SGHTA and CDR2 FQGTGA. The CDR3 length is 12 residues. The full variable domain, in which reference TRBV7-3 and TRBJ1-2 provide the parts outside the CDR3, is GAGVSQTPSNKVTEKGKYVELRCDPISGHTALYWYRQSLGQGPEFLIYFQGTGAADDSGLPNDRFFAVRPEGSVSTLKIQRTERGDSAVYLCASSATGSGYTFGSGTRLTVV.